These T cell receptor beta chains were read from a single sample in a study of cytomegalovirus exposure and HLA in healthy donors. Clones were read by immunoSEQ multiplex PCR, and TCRdb kept only the in-frame ones, dropping some. This sample has roughly 52,000 clones; roughly 60% occur once, and the top ten carry roughly 10%. The source material was PBMCs. All receptors derive from a human donor in good health. Each CDR3 is given with its conserved first and last residue. The D gene is left open where the match is weak. Clone sizes are given selectively: once, few, many, or a class where the clone is expanded.

.,TRBJ1-1,TRBV29-1,few,CSAQGSEAFF,TGCAGCGCCCAGGGTTCTGAAGCTTTCTTT
TRBD1,TRBJ2-7,TRBV11-2,.,CASSWGDRGYEQYF,TGTGCCAGCAGCTGGGGGGACAGGGGATACGAGCAGTACTTC
.,TRBJ1-5,TRBV7-8,few,CASSLLRGGNQPQHF,TGTGCCAGCAGCCTCCTTCGGGGAGGCAATCAGCCCCAGCATTTT
TRBD1,TRBJ2-1,TRBV2,.,CASSDRDRGLYEQFF,TGTGCCAGCAGTGATCGGGACAGGGGGCTATATGAGCAGTTCTTC
TRBD1,TRBJ1-2,TRBV7-9,.,CASSLADRSLYGYTF,TGTGCCAGCAGCTTAGCGGACAGGAGTCTGTATGGCTACACCTTC
TRBD2,TRBJ2-7,TRBV4-1,few,CASSQDSSSGGAKQYF,TGCGCCAGCAGCCAAGATTCAAGTAGCGGGGGGGCAAAGCAGTACTTC
.,TRBJ1-6,TRBV2,.,CASTHGEGINSPLHF,TGTGCCAGCACCCACGGAGAGGGAATTAATTCACCCCTCCACTTT
.,TRBJ2-5,TRBV4-1,.,CASSQDWVGGGSKTQYF,TGCGCCAGCAGCCAAGATTGGGTAGGGGGGGGGTCGAAGACCCAGTACTTC
TRBD1,TRBJ1-4,TRBV30,.,CAWGITGGEEKLFF,TGTGCCTGGGGAATCACAGGGGGCGAAGAAAAACTGTTTTTT
TRBD1,TRBJ2-3,TRBV29-1,few,CSVPGTGDPDTQYF,TGCAGCGTTCCCGGGACAGGGGACCCAGATACGCAGTATTTT
.,TRBJ2-2,TRBV27,.,CASSSAGRYTGELFF,TGTGCCAGCAGCTCGGCAGGGCGGTACACCGGGGAGCTGTTTTTT
.,TRBJ1-1,TRBV7-9,.,CATQPGGTRTEAFF,TGTGCCACCCAGCCTGGGGGGACCCGCACTGAAGCTTTCTTT
TRBD2,TRBJ2-7,TRBV6-7,.,CASSYVGQRGVFHEQYF,TGTGCCAGCAGTTACGTCGGACAGCGGGGGGTCTTCCACGAGCAGTACTTC
.,TRBJ1-2,TRBV27,.,CASSIGQRDYGYTF,TGTGCCAGCAGTATAGGACAGCGCGACTATGGCTACACCTTC
TRBD2,TRBJ2-7,TRBV28,.,CASRERGSSYEQYF,TGTGCCAGCAGGGAGCGGGGGTCCTCCTACGAGCAGTACTTC
.,TRBJ2-1,TRBV7-9,.,CASSPLTSSHEQFF,TGTGCCAGCAGCCCCCTGACTAGTTCCCATGAGCAGTTCTTC
TRBD1,TRBJ1-6,TRBV7-9,few,CASSSGQGAGSPLHF,TGTGCCAGCAGCTCAGGACAGGGGGCTGGTTCACCCCTCCACTTT
.,TRBJ1-2,TRBV7-9,.,CASSPLGANYGYTF,TGTGCCAGCAGCCCCCTCGGAGCTAACTATGGCTACACCTTC
.,TRBJ2-2,TRBV6-4,few,CASSLRGSGELFF,TGTGCCAGCAGTCTCAGGGGTTCCGGGGAGCTGTTTTTT
TRBD2,TRBJ2-1,TRBV5-1,.,CASSQTLAGGRSSYNEQFF,TGCGCCAGCAGCCAAACCCTAGCGGGGGGCCGAAGCTCCTACAATGAGCAGTTCTTC
.,TRBJ2-7,TRBV15,.,CATSRDILLAGREQYF,TGTGCCACCAGCAGAGATATTCTTTTGGCAGGTCGCGAGCAGTACTTC
.,TRBJ2-7,TRBV7-9,.,CSSSLFPGSSYEQYF,TGTTCCAGCAGCTTATTTCCAGGGTCCTCCTACGAGCAGTACTTC
.,TRBJ2-7,TRBV4-1,.,CASSQESRETYEQYF,TGCGCCAGCAGCCAAGAAAGTCGAGAGACCTACGAGCAGTACTTC
.,TRBJ2-2,TRBV27,.,CASSHPRTISNTGELFF,TGTGCCAGCAGTCACCCCCGAACAATTTCGAACACCGGGGAGCTGTTTTTT
.,TRBJ1-1,TRBV5-4,few,CASRSKEGSTEAFF,TGTGCCAGCAGATCCAAAGAGGGATCCACTGAAGCTTTCTTT
TRBD1,TRBJ1-6,TRBV5-5,.,CASSFSDRGNSPLHF,TGTGCCAGCAGCTTCTCGGACAGGGGTAATTCACCCCTCCACTTT
TRBD1,TRBJ2-3,TRBV19,.,CASSILTRQGAMDTQYF,TGTGCCAGTAGTATTCTGACGCGACAGGGGGCAATGGATACGCAGTATTTT
.,TRBJ2-2,TRBV7-7,few,CASSLTWSANTGELFF,TGTGCTAGCAGCTTAACCTGGAGCGCGAACACCGGGGAGCTGTTTTTT
TRBD2,TRBJ2-5,TRBV4-2,once,CASSRIAGGPGETQYF,TGTGCCAGCAGCCGCATAGCGGGGGGGCCCGGAGAGACCCAGTACTTC
.,TRBJ1-2,TRBV28,.,CASSLVGRGNYEDGYTF,TGTGCCAGCAGTTTAGTTGGCAGGGGTAACTATGAGGATGGCTACACCTTC
.,TRBJ1-6,TRBV7-9,.,CASNQQGDNSPLHF,TGTGCCAGCAACCAACAGGGAGACAATTCACCCCTCCACTTT
.,TRBJ2-1,TRBV4-3,.,CASSRQVGNEQFF,TGCGCCAGCAGCCGACAGGTAGGCAATGAGCAGTTCTTC
TRBD1,TRBJ2-7,TRBV2,few,CASSERGTVYEQYF,TGTGCCAGCAGTGAGAGGGGGACAGTTTACGAGCAGTACTTC
.,TRBJ1-1,TRBV25-1,.,CASSGSLGRAGTEAFF,TGTGCCAGCAGTGGATCCCTCGGGAGGGCGGGAACTGAAGCTTTCTTT
.,TRBJ1-2,TRBV27,.,CASSPLAEYGYTF,TGTGCCAGCAGTCCCCTTGCAGAATATGGCTACACCTTC
.,TRBJ1-1,TRBV29-1,.,CSVIKADTEAFF,TGCAGCGTTATTAAAGCGGACACTGAAGCTTTCTTT
TRBD2,TRBJ2-3,TRBV7-2,.,CASSLALRRGGATDTQYF,TGTGCCAGCAGCTTAGCCCTTAGGCGCGGGGGGGCCACAGATACGCAGTATTTT
.,TRBJ2-3,TRBV10-3,once,CAISLTTLTQQTLETSTDTQYF,TGTGCCATCAGTTTGACCACCCTAACCCAACAGACACTAGAGACCAGCACAGATACGCAGTATTTT
TRBD1,TRBJ1-4,TRBV2,.,CASQTDRGGEKLFF,TGTGCCAGCCAGACTGACAGGGGGGGCGAAAAACTGTTTTTT
.,TRBJ1-5,TRBV30,.,CAWSATTGPNQPQHF,TGTGCCTGGAGTGCCACCACAGGCCCCAATCAGCCCCAGCATTTT
.,TRBJ1-2,TRBV5-1,.,CASSSARDYDGYTF,TGCGCCAGCAGTTCAGCCAGGGATTACGACGGCTACACCTTC
.,TRBJ2-1,TRBV6-5,.,CASRTDGYNEQFF,TGTGCCAGCAGGACCGACGGGTACAATGAGCAGTTCTTC
TRBD1,TRBJ1-2,TRBV15,.,CATSRGTGYYGYTF,TGTGCCACCAGCAGAGGGACAGGTTATTATGGCTACACCTTC
TRBD1,TRBJ1-5,TRBV2,.,CASSETTGGSVEPQHF,TGTGCCAGCAGTGAGACGACAGGGGGCTCGGTGGAGCCCCAGCATTTT
.,TRBJ2-2,TRBV5-1,.,CASSFGGATGELFF,TGCGCCAGCAGTTTCGGCGGGGCAACCGGGGAGCTGTTTTTT
.,TRBJ1-1,TRBV9,.,CASSVVGMNTEAFF,TGTGCCAGCAGCGTAGTCGGGATGAACACTGAAGCTTTCTTT
TRBD1,TRBJ1-6,TRBV7-6,few,CASSLGNRGSNSPLHF,TGTGCCAGCAGCTTAGGTAACAGGGGCTCTAATTCACCCCTCCACTTT
.,TRBJ2-1,TRBV30,few,CAWRRGLRDEQFF,TGTGCCTGGCGGCGGGGTTTGCGCGATGAGCAGTTCTTC
.,TRBJ2-3,TRBV4-3,.,CASSQESLAPGTDTQYF,TGCGCCAGCAGCCAAGAATCCCTAGCACCTGGCACAGATACGCAGTATTTT
TRBD2,TRBJ2-2,TRBV12-5,few,CASGSLGLADMNTGELFF,TGTGCTAGTGGGTCCTTGGGACTAGCGGATATGAACACCGGGGAGCTGTTTTTT
TRBD2,TRBJ2-5,TRBV5-1,.,CASSLVGGGEQETQYF,TGCGCCAGCAGCTTGGTCGGCGGGGGGGAACAAGAGACCCAGTACTTC
TRBD1,TRBJ2-2,TRBV13,few,CASSMTGRNTGELFF,TGTGCCAGCAGCATGACAGGGCGGAACACCGGGGAGCTGTTTTTT
.,TRBJ2-1,TRBV5-3,.,CARSNSERPNEQFF,TGTGCCAGAAGTAACTCGGAGCGTCCGAATGAGCAGTTCTTC
TRBD2,TRBJ2-5,TRBV19,.,CASSPRGVGETQYF,TGTGCCAGTAGTCCCCGGGGGGTTGGAGAGACCCAGTACTTC
TRBD1,TRBJ2-5,TRBV19,.,CASSPRRGGSFGETQYF,TGTGCCAGTAGTCCCCGTCGAGGGGGCAGTTTTGGAGAGACCCAGTACTTC